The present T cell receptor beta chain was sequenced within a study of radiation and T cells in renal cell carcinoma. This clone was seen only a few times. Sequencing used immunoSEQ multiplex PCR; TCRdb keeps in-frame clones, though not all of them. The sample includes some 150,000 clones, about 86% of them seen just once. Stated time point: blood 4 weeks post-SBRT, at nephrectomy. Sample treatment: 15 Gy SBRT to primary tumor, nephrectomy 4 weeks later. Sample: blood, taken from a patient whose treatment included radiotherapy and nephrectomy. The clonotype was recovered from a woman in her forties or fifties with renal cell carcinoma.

In DNA, the CDR3 is TGTGCCAGCAGTTTTTGGGCCGGGGAGCTGTTTTTT. Translation: CASSFWAGELFF. The chain has TRBV27 and TRBJ2-2, with unresolved D. Per the germline V gene, CDR1 is MNHEY and CDR2 is SMNVEV (reference sequence). V lost 3 bases and J 6 bases, leaving 5 bases between the germline ends. CDR3 size: 12 residues.